Presented here are 7 T cell receptor beta chains from one specimen sequenced in a study of blood T cell repertoires in COVID-19. TCRdb's copy holds only in-frame clones and misses some; the assay was immunoSEQ multiplex PCR. The sample yields about 31,000 clones, 80% to 90% seen once. Sequencing used peripheral blood. Receptors were obtained from a man older than 75 with acute or convalescent COVID-19.

The V gene is TRBV29-1, the J gene TRBJ2-3, with 8 bases matching TRBD2. The length of the CDR3 is 17 residues. Germline V gene data show CDR1 as SQVTM and CDR2 as ANQGSEA. Trimming at V came to 0 bases and at J to 2 bases, leaving 10 bases not matched to a gene. CDR3 amino acids: CSVEDTGSGGFTDTQYF. As DNA, the CDR3 is TGCAGCGTTGAAGATACGGGAAGCGGGGGCTTCACAGATACGCAGTATTTT.

This clone was detected once. V gene TRBV19 combines with J gene TRBJ2-1, with TRBD2 identical over 8 bases. The CDR3 extends over 17 amino acids. The germline V gene has CDR1 LNHDA and CDR2 SQIVND (reference sequence). The J segment lost 6 bases and the V segment lost 7 bases, leaving 17 bases of the junction unmatched. The CDR3 loop reads CASIISGGDPRRNEQFF. The CDR3 DNA reads as TGTGCCAGTATAATCTCCGGGGGGGACCCGAGACGCAATGAGCAGTTCTTC.

The chain carries TRBV25-1 and TRBJ2-7, with D tentatively TRBD1 (5 bases). The CDR3 spans 14 residues. The germline V and J ends were trimmed by 1 base and 4 bases, with 11 bases remaining between them. Germline loops: CDR1 MGHDK, CDR2 SYGVNS. CDR3 residues: CASSELGNRYEQYF. The DNA of the CDR3 is TGTGCCAGCAGTGAATTGGGGAACAGGTACGAGCAGTACTTC.

The chain employs TRBV24-1 and TRBJ1-2; D not resolved. Per germline, CDR1 KGHDR and CDR2 SFDVKD. V was shortened by 4 bases and J by 8 bases, with 13 bases between the two germline ends. This CDR3 is built from 13 residues. CDR3 loop: CATSDNLGRGYTF. CDR3 DNA: TGTGCCACCAGTGACAACCTGGGCAGAGGCTACACCTTC.

The chain is built from TRBV2 and TRBJ2-1; possible D gene TRBD2, 5 bases. Trimming removed 1 base at V and 7 bases at J, with 8 bases between. This CDR3 is built from 13 residues. The germline CDR1 and CDR2 sequences are SNHLY and FYNNEI. CDR3 sequence: CASSEGGANEQFF. CDR3 coding DNA: TGTGCCAGCAGTGAAGGGGGAGCGAATGAGCAGTTCTTC.

The table lists this clone with a count of one. The chain joins TRBV9 to TRBJ2-2; no definite D call. This CDR3 spans 16 amino acids. Between the trimmed V and J ends, which lost 0 bases and 5 bases, there was a span of 14 bases. The germline gives CDR1 SGDLS, CDR2 YYNGEE. The CDR3 DNA follows: TGTGCCAGCAGCGTAGATGCCCACTCATGGACCGGGGAGCTGTTTTTT. Translation gives CASSVDAHSWTGELFF.

The chain employs TRBV6-5 and TRBJ1-1; a possible D gene is TRBD1 (5 bases). Trimming pared 6 bases from V and 5 bases from J, leaving 13 bases between. CDR1 and CDR2 from the germline V gene are MNHEY and SVGAGI. The CDR3 contains 13 residues. The CDR3: CASRGGGKTEAFF. The CDR3 bases are TGTGCCAGCAGAGGCGGGGGTAAAACTGAAGCTTTCTTT.